These 21 T cell receptor beta chains were all obtained from the same sample, sequenced in a study of blood T cell repertoires in COVID-19. The assay was immunoSEQ multiplex PCR, and TCRdb's table has in-frame clones only and misses some. The data show over 200,000 clones, roughly 90% seen once. The sample taken for sequencing was peripheral blood. All receptors derive from a woman aged 60-75 years with acute or convalescent COVID-19.

The genes are TRBV6-1 and TRBJ1-1; D not certain. The V gene lost 2 bases and the J gene lost 1 base, with 5 bases spanning the gap. Germline V gene lookup returns CDR1 MNHNS and CDR2 SASEGT. This CDR3 is built from 13 residues. The CDR3 DNA reads as TGTGCCAGCAGTGAACTTAGGAACACTGAAGCTTTCTTT. This encodes CASSELRNTEAFF.

This chain joins TRBV30 and TRBJ1-6; 9 bases agree with TRBD1. The junction had 6 bases not matched to a gene; V was cut back by 8 bases and J by 7 bases. CDR1 and CDR2 (germline): GTSNPN, SVGIG (reference sequence). The CDR3 loop spans 13 amino acids. CDR3 DNA: TGTGCCAGCTACAGGGGGCTGAATTCACCCCTCCACTTT. It specifies CASYRGLNSPLHF.

V gene TRBV27 combines with J gene TRBJ2-1, with 7 bases aligning to TRBD2. CDR1 and CDR2 from the germline V gene are MNHEY and SMNVEV (reference sequence). Trimming took 5 bases from V and 4 from J; bases not matched to a gene: 8. The CDR3 covers 15 residues. The CDR3 region is CASSLWRERYNEQFF. CDR3 coding DNA: TGTGCCAGCAGTCTCTGGCGGGAGAGGTACAATGAGCAGTTCTTC.

J is TRBJ1-2 and V is TRBV15, with 8 bases identical to TRBD1. This CDR3 is built from 17 residues. V was pared by 4 bases and J by 0 bases, with 10 bases of the junction left unmatched. From germline, CDR1 is LNHNV and CDR2 YYDKDF (reference sequence). The CDR3 DNA reads TGTGCCACCAGCATTGATCGCAGGGGGCGGTCTAACTATGGCTACACCTTC. This codes for CATSIDRRGRSNYGYTF.

This chain uses TRBV2 with TRBJ1-2; D is uncertain. This CDR3 has 15 residues. Trimming removed 1 base at V and 0 bases at J, with 9 bases between. Germline CDR1 is SNHLY and CDR2 is FYNNEI. The CDR3 is CASSEGRIANYGYTF. CDR3 sequence (DNA): TGTGCCAGCAGTGAAGGCAGGATAGCTAACTATGGCTACACCTTC.

V and J are TRBV3-1 (or the pseudogene TRBV3-2) and TRBJ1-3; D not resolved. Between the trimmed V and J ends, which lost 0 bases and 0 bases, there was a span of 6 bases. The CDR3 runs to 15 residues. In germline, CDR1 is LGHDT, CDR2 YNNKEL (reference sequence). CDR3 sequence (DNA): TGTGCCAGCAGCCAAGACGGGAGCTCTGGAAACACCATATATTTT. Amino acids: CASSQDGSSGNTIYF.

V gene TRBV28 combines with J gene TRBJ2-1; 14 positions agree with TRBD2. Germline CDR1 MDHEN, CDR2 SYDVKM. The trim removed 6 bases at V and 6 bases at J, leaving 13 bases unmatched. The CDR3 consists of 18 residues. The CDR3 here is CASSIDRRTSGRTNEQFF. Here the CDR3 DNA reads TGTGCCAGCAGCATAGACCGTAGGACTAGCGGGAGGACCAATGAGCAGTTCTTC.

The chain has TRBV19 and TRBJ1-5, with D maybe TRBD1 (5 bases). This CDR3 region has 14 residues. Germline-derived CDR1 and CDR2 are LNHDA and SQIVND (reference sequence). Trimming shortened V by 6 bases and J by 0 bases, and 9 bases separated the two germline ends. Here the CDR3 reads CASRQEYSNQPQHF. The CDR3 region has the DNA TGTGCCAGTAGACAGGAATATAGCAATCAGCCCCAGCATTTT.

The chain has TRBV19 and TRBJ1-5; 8 bases match TRBD1. CDR1 LNHDA and CDR2 SQIVND come from the germline V gene (reference sequence). The ends lost 3 bases at V and 7 bases at J; junction bases unmatched: 8. This CDR3 contains 15 residues. DNA of the CDR3: TGTGCCAGTAGTATTGCAGGGGGCGCTCGACAGCCCCAGCATTTT. This gives the protein CASSIAGGARQPQHF.

This sequence joins TRBV5-1 and TRBJ2-5, with TRBD1 identical over 7 bases. The V and J ends lost 4 bases and 5 bases, in that order; junction bases with no gene match: 5. Germline V gene lookup returns CDR1 SGHRS and CDR2 YFSETQ. CDR3 size: 13 residues. DNA for the CDR3: TGCGCCAGCAGCCCGACAGGGAGTGAGACCCAGTACTTC. As protein: CASSPTGSETQYF.

The rearrangement links TRBV6-2 or TRBV6-3 to TRBJ2-7; TRBD2 might be the D (6 bases). This CDR3 has 15 amino acids. The germline gives CDR1 MNHEY, CDR2 SVGEGT. The V gene lost 0 bases and the J gene lost 4 bases, with 13 bases spanning the gap. The CDR3 DNA follows: TGTGCCAGCAGTTACTCGGCAGGGAGGATGTACGAGCAGTACTTC. Its translation is CASSYSAGRMYEQYF.

There are a few counts of this clone. V usage is TRBV4-1 and J usage is TRBJ1-2; D uncertain. Per germline, CDR1 MGHRA and CDR2 YSYEKL. V dropped 0 bases and J dropped 4 bases, with 12 bases sitting between them. This CDR3 has 15 amino acids. The chain's CDR3 is CASSQDPGSTYGYTF. CDR3 coding DNA: TGCGCCAGCAGCCAAGATCCAGGTTCCACCTATGGCTACACCTTC.

With regard to this clone: Different DNA sequences within this sample yield the same CDR3. The chain uses TRBV18 and TRBJ2-7, with TRBD1 matching over 9 bases. The CDR3 is 13 residues long. Germline CDR1 is KGHSH and CDR2 is LQKENI. The V segment lost 2 bases and the J segment 4 bases; nucleotides outside the gene matches: 0. CDR3 sequence: CASSPGTGYEQYF. CDR3 sequence (DNA): TGTGCCAGCTCACCAGGGACAGGGTACGAGCAGTACTTC.

V gene TRBV18 combines with J gene TRBJ2-1; 9 nucleotides line up with TRBD2. The germline V gene has CDR1 KGHSH and CDR2 LQKENI. The ends lost 3 bases at V and 3 bases at J; junction bases unmatched: 6. This CDR3 is built from 16 residues. The chain's CDR3 is CASSPRGGAIYNEQFF. The CDR3, as DNA: TGTGCCAGCTCACCGCGCGGGGGGGCTATCTACAATGAGCAGTTCTTC.

The J gene is TRBJ2-7, the V gene TRBV7-2; D not certain. Trimming took off 1 base at V and 4 bases at J, with 5 bases between the two ends. The germline V gene has CDR1 SGHTA and CDR2 FQGNSA. This CDR3 is 12 amino acids long. DNA for the CDR3: TGTGCCAGCAGCTTAGATCAATACGAGCAGTACTTC. This codes for CASSLDQYEQYF.

The chain recombines TRBV18 with TRBJ1-2, with 9 bases fitting TRBD1. The CDR3 is 14 amino acids. Trimming took 3 bases from V and 7 from J; bases not matched to a gene: 6. CDR1 KGHSH and CDR2 LQKENI come from the germline V gene. The CDR3 loop reads CASSPVDRGSGYTF. DNA for the CDR3: TGTGCCAGCTCACCTGTTGACAGGGGGTCTGGCTACACCTTC.

V and J are TRBV19 and TRBJ2-3; TRBD2 might be the D (6 bases). Germline V gene data show CDR1 as LNHDA and CDR2 as SQIVND (reference sequence). CDR3 length: 16 amino acids. Trimming pared 2 bases from V and 6 bases from J, leaving 18 bases between. CDR3 sequence reads: CASSIPAGGAGDTQYF. DNA of the CDR3: TGTGCCAGTAGTATACCAGCAGGCGGGGCGGGGGATACGCAGTATTTT.

V gene TRBV18 combines with J gene TRBJ2-1; D is perhaps TRBD2 (6 bases). CDR1 and CDR2 from the germline V gene are KGHSH and LQKENI. The ends were cut back, 6 bases at V and 0 bases at J, with 15 bases in the middle. This CDR3 is 16 amino acids long. The CDR3 DNA sequence: TGTGCCAGCTCGCTCCAGGGACTTAGCTCCTACAATGAGCAGTTCTTC. This gives the protein CASSLQGLSSYNEQFF.

V usage is TRBV25-1 and J usage is TRBJ2-3; TRBD1 might be the D (5 bases). CDR3 size: 14 residues. Germline assignment: CDR1 MGHDK and CDR2 SYGVNS. Trimming left V 1 base short and J 1 base short, with 6 bases between. In DNA form, the CDR3 reads TGTGCCAGCAGTGAATTACAGGGCACAGATACGCAGTATTTT. Protein sequence: CASSELQGTDTQYF. The full variable domain, with the rest looked up from reference TRBV25-1 and TRBJ2-3, is EADIYQTPRYLVIGTGKKITLECSQTMGHDKMYWYQQDPGMELHLIHYSYGVNSTEKGDLSSESTVSRIRTEHFPLTLESARPSHTSQYLCASSELQGTDTQYFGPGTRLTVL.

The chain carries TRBV18 and TRBJ2-5; TRBD1 matches 7 bases. Germline CDR1 reads KGHSH; CDR2 reads LQKENI. Trimming took 1 base from V and 1 from J; bases not matched to a gene: 0. The CDR3 has 14 residues. The CDR3 DNA reads TGTGCCAGCTCACCACGGGACAGCCAAGAGACCCAGTACTTC. Amino acids: CASSPRDSQETQYF.

The CDR3 spells CASSVQANVLTF. CDR3 bases: TGTGCCAGCAGCGTCCAAGCCAACGTCCTGACTTTC. The chain combines TRBV9 with TRBJ2-6; D is unclear. Germline V CDR1 and CDR2: SGDLS, YYNGEE. The germline V and J ends were trimmed by 2 bases and 7 bases, with 4 bases remaining between them. This CDR3 is 12 amino acids long.